This TCR beta chain stems from a study of beta chain features in type 1 diabetes. General study points: High-TCR-expressing cells could be over-represented by cDNA sequencing. The study notes PCR might favor shorter templates equally in patients and controls. In the patient group, naive, central memory and Treg TCRB repertoires seemed more alike than in the healthy donor group. Any HLA effect on TCRB rearrangement was left unresolved by small sub-analyses.

The CDR3 length is 15 residues. Trimming removed 2 bases at V and 2 bases at J, with 13 bases between. CDR1 and CDR2 (germline): GTSNPN, SVGIG (reference sequence). Turning to this clone: Its antigen remains unidentified.

TCRB transcripts that were expressed got sequenced, as all of the isolated RNA had been reverse transcribed. Assay: immunoSEQ multiplex PCR; the TCRdb copy retains only in-frame clones and omits some. The sample gives about 150,000 clones, roughly 10% of which show up once; roughly 2% is in the top ten. Material: central memory CD4+ T cells from blood. The clonotype comes from a man younger than 30 in good health. The chain links TRBV30 to TRBJ1-3; possibly TRBD1 for D (6 bases). CDR3 nucleotides: TGTGCCTGGAGTAGGGCACAGGGCCCTGGAAACACCATATATTTT. Translated: CAWSRAQGPGNTIYF.